The 22 T cell receptor beta chains below come from one sample, sequenced in a study of beta chain features in type 1 diabetes. Expressed TCRB transcripts were sequenced after all isolated RNA was converted to cDNA. Here immunoSEQ multiplex PCR was the method, and the copy in TCRdb shows in-frame clones only, minus some. The repertoire holds 300,000 to 350,000 clones, with around 15% as singletons. The sample comprised central memory CD4+ T cells from blood. The receptors originated from a man younger than 45 in good health.

The chain carries TRBV4-1 and TRBJ1-2; D might be TRBD1 (5 bases). CDR3 length: 15 amino acids. CDR1 is MGHRA, CDR2 YSYEKL, per germline. Trimming left V 0 bases short and J 6 bases short, with 14 bases between. The CDR3 nucleotides read TGCGCCAGCAGCCAAGACAGATCAGGGTGGGATGGCTACACCTTC. This gives the protein CASSQDRSGWDGYTF.

This chain links TRBV4-2 with TRBJ1-4; no definite D call. Germline loops: CDR1 LGHNA, CDR2 YNFKEQ. The CDR3 spans 10 residues. Deletions cut 0 bases from V and 10 bases from J, with 0 bases between. CDR3 loop: CASSQEKLFF. Written as DNA, the CDR3 is TGTGCCAGCAGCCAAGAAAAACTGTTTTTT.

The chain is built from TRBV10-3 and TRBJ2-1; a weak D match, TRBD2 (7 bases). This CDR3 has 17 amino acids. CDR1 and CDR2 from the germline V gene are ENHRY and SYGVKD. Trimming removed 4 bases at V and 0 bases at J, with 16 bases between. The CDR3 sequence: CAISGRGDTLSYNEQFF. CDR3 in DNA: TGTGCCATCAGTGGACGGGGGGACACCCTCTCCTACAATGAGCAGTTCTTC.

The V gene is TRBV6-5, the J gene TRBJ2-7; 10 bases map to TRBD2. Looked up from germline, CDR1 is MNHEY and CDR2 is SVGAGI. The J segment lost 5 bases and the V segment lost 6 bases, leaving 7 bases of the junction unmatched. The CDR3 contains 14 residues. The CDR3 DNA reads as TGTGCCAGCAGACGACGGACTAGCGGCGACGAGCAGTACTTC. Its protein is CASRRRTSGDEQYF.

This clone has at least ten counts. The CDR3 DNA reads as TGTGCCAGCCGAGAGGGGGAGACCCAGTACTTC. Protein product: CASREGETQYF. The chain has TRBV11-2 and TRBJ2-5; D may be TRBD1 or TRBD2 (5 bases each). With 8 bases removed from V and 5 bases from J, the gap between germline ends came to 9 bases. This CDR3 is 11 amino acids long. Per germline, CDR1 SGHAT and CDR2 FQNNGV.

This clone has only a few counts. The J gene is TRBJ2-2, the V gene TRBV7-9; TRBD1 might be the D (6 bases). Trimming stripped 0 bases from V and 6 bases from J, with 8 bases between. The CDR3 extends over 14 amino acids. Germline-derived CDR1 and CDR2 are SEHNR and FQNEAQ (reference sequence). CDR3 coding DNA: TGTGCCAGCAGCTTAGCCCCAGGGGCCGGGGAGCTGTTTTTT. Residues: CASSLAPGAGELFF.

The chain couples TRBV4-3 to TRBJ2-7, with no clear D. The V gene's germline CDR1 is LGHNA and CDR2 YSLEER. This CDR3 comprises 13 residues. The CDR3 loop reads CASSQDPSSEQYV. CDR3 bases: TGCGCCAGCAGCCAAGACCCATCCTCCGAGCAGTACGTC.

The gene calls are TRBV25-1 and TRBJ1-1; TRBD1 is a possible D gene (5 bases). Deletions cut 10 bases from V and 4 bases from J, with 16 bases between. Germline V gives CDR1 MGHDK, CDR2 SYGVNS. This CDR3 spans 13 amino acids. The CDR3 is CATHSRAGTEAFF. The CDR3 nucleotides read TGTGCCACCCACTCCAGGGCGGGCACTGAAGCTTTCTTT.

This clone turned up a few times. V is TRBV4-2 and J is TRBJ2-3; possible D gene TRBD2, 6 bases. This CDR3 spans 16 amino acids. CDR1 is LGHNA and CDR2 is YNFKEQ in the germline V gene. V lost 1 base to trimming and J lost 2 bases, with 13 bases between them. The CDR3 loop reads CASSQGNSGFTDTQYF. DNA of the CDR3: TGTGCCAGCAGCCAAGGCAATAGCGGATTCACAGATACGCAGTATTTT.

The genes are TRBV5-1 and TRBJ2-2, with 8 positions matching TRBD1. Trimming took 0 bases from V and 6 from J; bases not matched to a gene: 7. The CDR3 consists of 16 residues. CDR1 is SGHRS and CDR2 is YFSETQ in the germline V gene. CDR3 sequence reads: CASSLVGQGAAGELFF. In DNA form, the CDR3 reads TGCGCCAGCAGCTTGGTCGGGCAGGGGGCCGCCGGGGAGCTGTTTTTT.

This clone was seen a few times. This rearrangement joins TRBV7-2 to TRBJ2-3; no firm D call. The CDR3 spans 12 residues. The germline gives CDR1 SGHTA, CDR2 FQGNSA. The germline V and J ends were trimmed by 5 bases and 1 base, with 4 bases remaining between them. The CDR3 is CASSKRTDTQYF. CDR3 sequence (DNA): TGTGCCAGCAGCAAACGCACAGATACGCAGTATTTT.

This clone was recorded a few times. The CDR3 spells CASRANVRSYNEQFF. CDR3 DNA: TGTGCCAGCCGAGCGAACGTACGTTCCTACAATGAGCAGTTCTTC. V gene TRBV2 combines with J gene TRBJ2-1; D is ambiguous. The V gene lost 8 bases and the J gene lost 1 base, with 15 bases spanning the gap. This CDR3 is built from 15 residues. CDR1 is SNHLY, CDR2 FYNNEI, per germline. Full variable domain (remainder filled in from reference TRBV2 and TRBJ2-1): EPEVTQTPSHQVTQMGQEVILRCVPISNHLYFYWYRQILGQKVEFLVSFYNNEISEKSEIFDDQFSVERPDGSNFTLKIRSTKLEDSAMYFCASRANVRSYNEQFFGPGTRLTVL.

This chain uses TRBV5-6 with TRBJ1-1; no clear D gene. The CDR3 is made up of 14 amino acids. The V end lost 4 bases, the J end lost 1 base, and 11 bases lay between the germline ends. From germline, CDR1 is SGHDT and CDR2 YYEEEE. The CDR3 loop reads CASSVRLGNTEAFF. CDR3 coding DNA: TGTGCCAGCAGCGTGCGACTTGGGAACACTGAAGCTTTCTTT.

The rearrangement joins TRBV6-5 to TRBJ2-7; TRBD2 matches at 11 bases. Germline lookup yields CDR1 MNHEY and CDR2 SVGAGI. V was pared by 5 bases and J by 2 bases, with 5 bases of the junction left unmatched. The CDR3 covers 15 residues. In DNA form, the CDR3 reads TGTGCCAGCAGTAAGAGACTAGCGGGACCCTACGAGCAGTACGTC. The encoded protein is CASSKRLAGPYEQYV.

This clone occurred a few times. This chain connects TRBV6-5 to TRBJ1-6, with D perhaps matching TRBD1 (5 bases). CDR1 and CDR2 (germline): MNHEY, SVGAGI. This CDR3 has 15 residues. The V end was cut by 2 bases, the J end by 10 bases, with 15 bases between. The DNA of the CDR3 is TGTGCCAGCAGTTACGGGGGAATGCCGGAATCACCCCTCCACTTT. Amino acids: CASSYGGMPESPLHF.

In this sample, this clone turned up a few times. The J gene is TRBJ2-3, the V gene TRBV7-2; D is unclear. This CDR3 has 15 residues. Per germline, CDR1 SGHTA and CDR2 FQGNSA. Trimming pared 3 bases from V and 2 bases from J, leaving 12 bases between. This chain's CDR3 is CASSLQARDTDTQYF. The CDR3 DNA reads as TGTGCCAGCAGCTTGCAAGCCCGTGACACAGATACGCAGTATTTT.

The gene calls are TRBV7-9 and TRBJ1-2; no clear D. The V gene lost 5 bases and the J gene lost 4 bases, with 17 bases spanning the gap. The CDR3 consists of 15 residues. Germline V gives CDR1 SEHNR, CDR2 FQNEAQ (reference sequence). The chain's CDR3 is CASSTDMGSSYGYTF. CDR3 DNA sequence: TGTGCCAGCAGCACAGACATGGGTAGTTCCTATGGCTACACCTTC.

This sequence joins TRBV18 and TRBJ1-1; D remains ambiguous. The germline gives CDR1 KGHSH, CDR2 LQKENI. Trimming cost V 3 bases and J 6 bases, with 11 bases left between them. CDR3 size: 13 residues. Written as DNA, the CDR3 is TGTGCCAGCTCACCCTCGAATGGGGCTGAAGCTTTCTTT. It yields the protein CASSPSNGAEAFF.

This clone was observed a few times. The rearrangement uses TRBV19 and TRBJ2-3; the match to TRBD2 covers 7 bases. This CDR3 has 15 amino acids. After removal of 1 base from V and 2 bases from J, the junction contained 3 bases not matched to a gene. Germline assignment: CDR1 LNHDA and CDR2 SQIVND (reference sequence). CDR3: CASSIASGLTDTQYF. CDR3 nucleotide sequence: TGTGCCAGTAGTATAGCTAGCGGACTCACAGATACGCAGTATTTT. Variable domain in full (rest from reference TRBV19 and TRBJ2-3): DGGITQSPKYLFRKEGQNVTLSCEQNLNHDAMYWYRQDPGQGLRLIYYSQIVNDFQKGDIAEGYSVSREKKESFPLTVTSAQKNPTAFYLCASSIASGLTDTQYFGPGTRLTVL.

V and J are TRBV12-5 and TRBJ1-1; 7 positions match TRBD1. Germline CDR1 and CDR2: LGHNT and FRNRAP. The CDR3 loop spans 13 amino acids. V gave up 7 bases and J gave up 4 bases; unmatched junction bases: 6. CDR3 sequence (DNA): TGTGCTAGTGCCGGACCAGGGGGCACTGAAGCTTTCTTT. Translated, it gives CASAGPGGTEAFF.

This clone was seen a handful of times. This rearrangement joins TRBV29-1 to TRBJ1-2; 9 nucleotides align to TRBD1. The CDR3 has 14 amino acids. Trimming took 7 bases from V and 1 from J; bases not matched to a gene: 7. Germline CDR1 and CDR2: SQVTM and ANQGSEA. The CDR3 DNA reads as TGCAGCGCCTACAGGGGGCAGGGTAACTATGGCTACACCTTC. This gives the protein CSAYRGQGNYGYTF.

This clone was seen a few times. The chain is built from TRBV2 and TRBJ1-5; the match to TRBD1 covers 8 bases. Germline V gene lookup returns CDR1 SNHLY and CDR2 FYNNEI. The CDR3 totals 14 residues. Trimming cost V 6 bases and J 3 bases; bases outside gene matches: 4. CDR3 amino acids: CASRGTGLNQPQHF. Written as DNA, the CDR3 is TGTGCCAGCAGGGGGACAGGCCTCAATCAGCCCCAGCATTTT.